The sequence of this T cell receptor beta chain was determined in a study of radiotherapy plus CTLA-4 blockade in lung cancer. Study findings and constraints: Blood saw expansion of tumor-derived TCR clones after radiotherapy plus ipilimumab.

This CDR3 has 15 amino acids. The germline V and J ends were trimmed by 5 bases and 3 bases, with 16 bases remaining between them. Germline CDR1 and CDR2: MNHEY and SVGAGI. TCRdb's table, derived via immunoSEQ multiplex PCR, lists solely in-frame clones and lacks some. This table has about 36,000 clones, about two thirds appearing once. Chemo-refractory metastatic non-small-cell lung cancer patients were treated with focal radiation plus CTLA-4 blockade with ipilimumab. This clone was recorded only once. The antigen is not known. The chain employs TRBV6-5 and TRBJ1-1, with a tentative D call TRBD1 (6 bases). This TCR came from a human donor with non-small cell lung cancer who had stable disease on radiotherapy plus ipilimumab. Here the sequenced sample was peripheral blood, taken from a patient treated with radiotherapy plus ipilimumab. The CDR3 loop reads CASSTRGGRDTEAFF. CDR3 bases: TGTGCCAGCAGTACCCGGGGGGGCAGGGACACTGAAGCTTTCTTT.